The clone carrying this TCR beta chain was recorded at least ten times. What it recognizes is unknown. This record belongs to a study of blood T cells in healthy people across ages. Study results and caveats: Diversity was estimated from one million T cells, and these estimates were considered underestimates.

Together with a sample-barcoded 5' primer, a J-beta primer mix was included in a second PCR lasting about 6 to 11 cycles. MiXCR was run by TCRdb on the 5' RACE reads, yielding one entry per CDR3 protein. There are hundreds of thousands of distinct CDR3 sequences in the sample; 32% occur only once, and 15% lies in the top ten. V shed 5 bases and J 5 bases; nucleotides not matched to a gene: 9. There are 15 residues in the CDR3. Germline CDR1 SGHVS, CDR2 FQNEAQ. What was sequenced was blood. The chain uses TRBV7-8 and TRBJ1-5; 7 nucleotides line up with TRBD1. This TCR was sampled from a woman aged 80 or older in good health. CDR3 sequence reads: CASSLSYRGHQPQHF. Written as DNA, the CDR3 is TGTGCCAGCAGCCTCAGCTACAGGGGTCATCAGCCCCAGCATTTT.